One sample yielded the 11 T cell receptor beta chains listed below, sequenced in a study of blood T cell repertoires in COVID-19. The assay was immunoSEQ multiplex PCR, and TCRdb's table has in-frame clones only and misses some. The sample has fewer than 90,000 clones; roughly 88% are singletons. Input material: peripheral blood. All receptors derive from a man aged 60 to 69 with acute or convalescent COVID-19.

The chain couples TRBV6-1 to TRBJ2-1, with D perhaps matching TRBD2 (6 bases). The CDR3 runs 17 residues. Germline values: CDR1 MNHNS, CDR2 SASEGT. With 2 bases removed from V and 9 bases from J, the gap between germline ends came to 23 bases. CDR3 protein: CASSEWFTPGDPSEQFF. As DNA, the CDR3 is TGTGCCAGCAGTGAATGGTTCACTCCGGGAGACCCAAGTGAGCAGTTCTTC.

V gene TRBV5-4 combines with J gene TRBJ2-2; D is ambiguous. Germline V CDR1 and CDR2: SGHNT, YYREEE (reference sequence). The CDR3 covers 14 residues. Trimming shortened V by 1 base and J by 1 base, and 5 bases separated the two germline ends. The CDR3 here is CASSLNRNTGELFF. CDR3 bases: TGTGCCAGCAGCTTGAACAGGAACACCGGGGAGCTGTTTTTT.

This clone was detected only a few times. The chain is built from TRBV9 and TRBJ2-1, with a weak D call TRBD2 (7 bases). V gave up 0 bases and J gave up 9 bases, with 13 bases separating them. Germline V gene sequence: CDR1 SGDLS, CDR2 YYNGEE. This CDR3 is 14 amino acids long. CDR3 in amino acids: CASSVGWGGGEQFF. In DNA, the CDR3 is TGTGCCAGCAGCGTAGGATGGGGAGGGGGTGAGCAGTTCTTC.

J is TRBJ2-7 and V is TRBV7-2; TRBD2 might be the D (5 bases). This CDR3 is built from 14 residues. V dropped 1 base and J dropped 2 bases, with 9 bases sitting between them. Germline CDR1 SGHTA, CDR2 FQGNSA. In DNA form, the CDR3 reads TGTGCCAGCAGCTTAGGCCCGGGGACCTACGAGCAGTACTTC. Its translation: CASSLGPGTYEQYF.

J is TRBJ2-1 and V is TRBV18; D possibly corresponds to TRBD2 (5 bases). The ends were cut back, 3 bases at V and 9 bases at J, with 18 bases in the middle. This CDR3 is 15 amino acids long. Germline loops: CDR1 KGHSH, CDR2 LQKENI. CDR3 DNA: TGTGCCAGCTCACCGGGCGGGCTCGACGGTGCTGAGCAGTTCTTC. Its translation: CASSPGGLDGAEQFF. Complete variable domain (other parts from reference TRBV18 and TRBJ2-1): NAGVMQNPRHLVRRRGQEARLRCSPMKGHSHVYWYRQLPEEGLKFMVYLQKENIIDESGMPKERFSAEFPKEGPSILRIQQVVRGDSAAYFCASSPGGLDGAEQFFGPGTRLTVL.

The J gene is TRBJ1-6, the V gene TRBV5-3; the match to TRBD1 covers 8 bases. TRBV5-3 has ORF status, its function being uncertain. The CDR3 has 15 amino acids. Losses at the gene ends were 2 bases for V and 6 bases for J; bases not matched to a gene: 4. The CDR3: CARSFRQGFNSPLHF. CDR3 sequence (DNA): TGTGCCAGAAGCTTTCGACAGGGGTTTAATTCACCCCTCCACTTT.

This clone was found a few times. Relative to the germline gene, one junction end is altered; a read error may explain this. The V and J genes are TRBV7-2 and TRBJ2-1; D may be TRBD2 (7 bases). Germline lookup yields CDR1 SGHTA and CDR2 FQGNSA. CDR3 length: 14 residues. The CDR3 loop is CASTLAGGHNEQFF. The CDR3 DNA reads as TGTGCCAGCACCTTAGCCGGGGGGCACAATGAGCAGTTCTTC. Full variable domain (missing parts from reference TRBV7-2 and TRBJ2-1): GAGVSQSPSNKVTEKGKDVELRCDPISGHTALYWYRQSLGQGLEFLIYFQGNSAPDKSGLPSDRFSAERTGGSVSTLTIQRTQQEDSAVYLCASTLAGGHNEQFFGPGTRLTVL.

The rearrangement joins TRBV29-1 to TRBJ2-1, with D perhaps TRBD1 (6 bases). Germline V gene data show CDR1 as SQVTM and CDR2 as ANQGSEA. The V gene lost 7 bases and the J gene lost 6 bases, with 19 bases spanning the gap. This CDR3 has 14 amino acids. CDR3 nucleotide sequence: TGCAGCGCGGGCGGACAGCTAGAGGTCAATGAGCAGTTCTTC. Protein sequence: CSAGGQLEVNEQFF.

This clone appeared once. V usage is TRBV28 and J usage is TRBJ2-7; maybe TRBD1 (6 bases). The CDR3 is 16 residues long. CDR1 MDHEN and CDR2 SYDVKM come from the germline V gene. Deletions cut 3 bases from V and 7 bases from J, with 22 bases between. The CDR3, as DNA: TGTGCCAGCAGTTTGGCCAGGTGGGGGCGTGAGGTTGAGCAGTACTTC. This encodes CASSLARWGREVEQYF.

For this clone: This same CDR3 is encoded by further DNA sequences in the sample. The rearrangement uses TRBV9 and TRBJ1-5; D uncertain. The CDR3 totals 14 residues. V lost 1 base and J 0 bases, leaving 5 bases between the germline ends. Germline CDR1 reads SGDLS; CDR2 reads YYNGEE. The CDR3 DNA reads TGTGCCAGCAGCGTAACAGATAGCAATCAGCCCCAGCATTTT. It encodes CASSVTDSNQPQHF.

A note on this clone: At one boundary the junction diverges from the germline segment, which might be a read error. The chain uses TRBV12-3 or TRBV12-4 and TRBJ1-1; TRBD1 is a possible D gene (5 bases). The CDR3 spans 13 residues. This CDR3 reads CASNLGQGAEAFF. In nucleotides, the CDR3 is TGTGCCAGCAATTTAGGGCAGGGCGCTGAAGCTTTCTTT.